This T cell receptor beta chain emerged from a study of T-cell reconstitution after alpha-beta-depleted transplantation in children. This clonotype was detected many times. Its antigen is undetermined. Study outcomes and limitations: When one year had passed after transplant, most T-cell counts and diversity came from newly produced T cells. Reportedly, only several hundred clones from non-depleted graft cells drove alpha-beta T-cell counts at about two months.

The ends were cut back, 5 bases at V and 0 bases at J, with 8 bases in the middle. This CDR3 comprises 13 residues. Germline CDR1 and CDR2: SGHRS and YFSETQ. Preparing the TCRbeta library involved the use of unique molecular identifiers. One entry per CDR3 protein results from TCRdb running MiXCR on the PCR reads. This table has about 610,000 distinct CDR3 sequences, around 27% appearing once. Sample: PBMCs, taken before TCRalphabeta/CD19-depleted stem cell transplant. The rearrangement uses TRBV5-1 and TRBJ1-1; D is unresolved. The clonotype comes from a boy in the first two years of life with Wiskott-Aldrich syndrome, due to receive a stem cell transplant. CDR3: CASSPGMNTEAFF. CDR3 in DNA: TGCGCCAGCAGTCCGGGGATGAACACTGAAGCTTTCTTT. The full variable domain, completed using reference TRBV5-1 and TRBJ1-1, is KAGVTQTPRYLIKTRGQQVTLSCSPISGHRSVSWYQQTPGQGLQFLFEYFSETQRNKGNFPGRFSGRQFSNSRSEMNVSTLELGDSALYLCASSPGMNTEAFFGQGTRLTVV.